The following is a TCR beta chain sequence with its context. Its target is unknown. V was clipped by 8 bases and J by 0 bases, with 11 bases between them. The CDR3 has 15 residues. CDR1 and CDR2 (germline): SNHLY, FYNNEI. In the PCR, 60 Vbeta and 13 Jbeta primers were used. The assay was immunoSEQ multiplex PCR, and TCRdb's table has in-frame clones only and misses some. The table counts under 250,000 clones; about 1% lies in the top ten. This entry is derived from a study of cytomegalovirus exposure and HLA in healthy donors. Study-wide results and limits: Later on, a genetic analysis was performed. It linked a missense variant in DCLRE1C with V- and J-gene trimming of TCR beta. Later analysis showed most CMV-associated TCR beta chains appearing HLA-restricted. The authors judged a highly shared variant cluster likely a sequencing artifact.

The TCR sequence derives from a girl aged 2 to 9 in good health and CMV-seropositive. Sample: PBMCs. The V call is TRBV2, the J call TRBJ1-6; D is ambiguous. Here the CDR3 reads CASGESSSYNSPLHF. CDR3 sequence (DNA): TGTGCCAGCGGGGAGAGTAGCTCCTATAATTCACCCCTCCACTTT.